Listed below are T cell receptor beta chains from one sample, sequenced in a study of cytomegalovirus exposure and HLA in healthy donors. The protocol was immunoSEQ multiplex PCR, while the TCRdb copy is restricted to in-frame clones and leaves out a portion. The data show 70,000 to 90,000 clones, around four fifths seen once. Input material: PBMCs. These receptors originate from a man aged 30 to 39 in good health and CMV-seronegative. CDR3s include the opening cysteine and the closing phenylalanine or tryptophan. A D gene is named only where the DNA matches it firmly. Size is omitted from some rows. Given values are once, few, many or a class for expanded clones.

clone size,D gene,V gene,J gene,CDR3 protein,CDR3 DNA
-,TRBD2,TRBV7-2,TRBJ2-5,CASSRGLAGEKTQYF,TGTGCCAGCAGCCGGGGACTAGCGGGAGAGAAGACCCAGTACTTC
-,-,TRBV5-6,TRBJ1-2,CASSLEVGNRANYGYTF,TGTGCCAGCAGCTTGGAAGTCGGGAACAGGGCTAACTATGGCTACACCTTC
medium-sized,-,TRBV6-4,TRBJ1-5,CASSVEENQPQHF,TGTGCCAGCAGTGTAGAGGAGAACCAGCCCCAGCATTTT
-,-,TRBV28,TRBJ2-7,CASSLWSGASYEQYF,TGTGCCAGCAGTTTATGGTCGGGTGCGTCCTACGAGCAGTACTTC
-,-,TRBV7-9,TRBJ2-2,CASERNLNTGELFF,TGTGCCAGCGAGAGAAACTTGAACACCGGGGAGCTGTTTTTT
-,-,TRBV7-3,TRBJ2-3,CASSLTRSTDTQYF,TGTGCCAGCAGCTTAACCAGGAGCACAGATACGCAGTATTTT
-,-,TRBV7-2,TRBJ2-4,CASSLGEVPNIQYF,TGTGCCAGCAGCTTAGGAGAGGTACCGAACATTCAGTACTTC
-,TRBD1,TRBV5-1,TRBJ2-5,CASSDPGQGVQETQYF,TGCGCCAGCAGCGACCCAGGACAGGGGGTCCAAGAGACCCAGTACTTC
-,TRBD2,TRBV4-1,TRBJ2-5,CASSLWTRHETQYF,TGCGCCAGCAGCCTGTGGACTAGGCATGAGACCCAGTACTTC
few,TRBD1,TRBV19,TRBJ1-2,CASSIDPQGAVDGYTF,TGTGCCAGTAGTATAGACCCACAGGGGGCCGTAGATGGCTACACCTTC
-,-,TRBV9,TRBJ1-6,CASSVAPRNSPLHF,TGTGCCAGCAGCGTAGCACCTCGGAATTCACCCCTCCACTTT
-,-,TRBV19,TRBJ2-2,CASKGFFWGDTGELFF,TGTGCCAGTAAAGGTTTCTTTTGGGGGGACACCGGGGAGCTGTTTTTT
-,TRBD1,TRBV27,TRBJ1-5,CASSLQGADQPQHF,TGTGCCAGCAGTTTGCAGGGGGCAGATCAGCCCCAGCATTTT
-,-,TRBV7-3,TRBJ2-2,CASSLGPTSPGELFF,TGTGCCAGCAGCTTGGGCCCCACCTCGCCCGGGGAGCTGTTTTTT
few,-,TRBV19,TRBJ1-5,CASSIRGQPQHF,TGTGCCAGTAGTATTCGGGGGCAGCCCCAGCATTTT
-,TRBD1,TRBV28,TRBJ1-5,CASSLWTGGIYQPQHF,TGTGCCAGCAGTTTATGGACAGGGGGGATTTATCAGCCCCAGCATTTT
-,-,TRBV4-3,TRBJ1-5,CASSSSIQGENQPQHF,TGCGCCAGCAGCTCATCGATACAGGGCGAAAATCAGCCCCAGCATTTT
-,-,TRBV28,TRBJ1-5,CASSLSGHQPQHF,TGTGCCAGCAGTTTATCTGGGCACCAGCCCCAGCATTTT
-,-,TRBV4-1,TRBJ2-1,CASSHTGEQFF,TGCGCCAGCAGCCATACGGGTGAGCAGTTCTTC
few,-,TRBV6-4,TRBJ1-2,CASSDSRTGFRGGYTF,TGTGCCAGCAGTGACTCGCGGACCGGCTTTCGGGGTGGCTACACCTTC
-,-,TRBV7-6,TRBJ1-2,CASSFPGLRGYTF,TGTGCCAGCAGCTTCCCGGGACTAAGGGGCTACACCTTC
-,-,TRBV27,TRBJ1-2,CASRFTGFEGYTF,TGTGCCAGCAGATTCACAGGGTTCGAGGGCTACACCTTC
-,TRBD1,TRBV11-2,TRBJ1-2,CASSLRQGAGDGYTF,TGTGCCAGCAGCTTGCGGCAGGGGGCTGGGGATGGCTACACCTTC